Presented here are 3 T cell receptor beta chains from one specimen sequenced in a study of control samples from healthy donors and cancer patients. The protocol was immunoSEQ multiplex PCR, while the TCRdb copy is restricted to in-frame clones and leaves out a portion. The data contain 100,000 to 150,000 clones, about 93% of them singletons. The specimen sequenced was blood. Receptors originate from a man younger than 30 in good health.

This clone was counted once. V and J are TRBV29-1 and TRBJ2-7; D might be TRBD2 (6 bases). CDR3 size: 20 residues. CDR1 and CDR2 from the germline V gene are SQVTM and ANQGSEA. Trimming removed 0 bases from V and 2 bases from J, with 29 bases in between. In DNA form, the CDR3 reads TGCAGCGTTGAAGATCGCGAGGGGTGGGGGAGGACTGAAGAAACCTACGAGCAGTACGTC. Residues: CSVEDREGWGRTEETYEQYV.

The rearrangement uses TRBV5-1 and TRBJ1-2; D not certain. The CDR3 consists of 15 residues. Trimming took 3 bases from V and 6 from J, leaving 18 bases between them. Looked up from germline, CDR1 is SGHRS and CDR2 is YFSETQ. CDR3 sequence: CASSSNAGSRDGYTF. The CDR3 DNA follows: TGCGCCAGCAGCTCCAACGCCGGGTCGAGGGATGGCTACACCTTC.

The chain joins TRBV11-2 to TRBJ2-1, with 11 bases identical to TRBD2. Per the germline V gene, CDR1 is SGHAT and CDR2 is FQNNGV. The CDR3 is made up of 19 amino acids. After removal of 3 bases from V and 7 bases from J, the junction contained 17 bases not matched to a gene. The CDR3 region is CASSLNVGVAGGPGNEQFF. In nucleotides, the CDR3 is TGTGCCAGCAGCTTGAACGTGGGGGTAGCGGGAGGGCCAGGGAATGAGCAGTTCTTC.